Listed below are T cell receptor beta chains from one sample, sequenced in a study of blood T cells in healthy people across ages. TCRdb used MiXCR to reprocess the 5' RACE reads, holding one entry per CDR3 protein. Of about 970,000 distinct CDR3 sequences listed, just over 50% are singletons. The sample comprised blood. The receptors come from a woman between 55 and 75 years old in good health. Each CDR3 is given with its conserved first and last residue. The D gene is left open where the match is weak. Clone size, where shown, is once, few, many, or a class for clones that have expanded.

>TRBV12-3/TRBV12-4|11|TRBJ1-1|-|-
CASSFWSEAFF
TGTGCCAGCAGTTTTTGGTCAGAAGCTTTCTTT
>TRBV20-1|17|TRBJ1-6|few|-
CSARNLRESSYNSPLHF
TGCAGTGCTAGAAACCTCAGGGAGAGCTCCTATAATTCACCCCTCCACTTT
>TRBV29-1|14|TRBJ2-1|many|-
CSVYSSRSYNEQFF
TGCAGCGTTTACTCATCGAGGTCCTACAATGAGCAGTTCTTC
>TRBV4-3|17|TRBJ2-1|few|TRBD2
CASSQDGTSGRYNEQFF
TGCGCCAGCAGCCAAGATGGTACTAGCGGGAGGTACAATGAGCAGTTCTTC
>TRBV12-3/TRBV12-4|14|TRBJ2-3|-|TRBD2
CASSRREDTDTQYF
TGTGCCAGCAGTCGGCGGGAGGACACAGATACGCAGTATTTT
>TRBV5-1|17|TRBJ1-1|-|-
CASSPDSPNERDTEAFF
TGCGCCAGCAGCCCGGACAGTCCAAACGAGAGGGACACTGAAGCTTTCTTT
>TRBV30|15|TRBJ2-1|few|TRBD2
CAWSVGAGYNNEQFF
TGTGCCTGGAGTGTGGGAGCGGGATACAACAATGAGCAGTTCTTC
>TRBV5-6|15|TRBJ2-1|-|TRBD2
CASSFIAGGPYEQFF
TGTGCCAGCAGCTTTATAGCGGGAGGGCCGTATGAGCAGTTCTTC
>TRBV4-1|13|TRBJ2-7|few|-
CASSQGANYEQYF
TGCGCCAGCAGCCAAGGGGCTAACTACGAGCAGTACTTC
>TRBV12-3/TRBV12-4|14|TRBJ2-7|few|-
CASSFGTWSYEQYF
TGTGCCAGCAGTTTCGGGACATGGTCCTACGAGCAGTACTTC
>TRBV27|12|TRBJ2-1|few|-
CASSLVSGQQFF
TGTGCCAGCAGTTTAGTTAGCGGCCAGCAGTTCTTC
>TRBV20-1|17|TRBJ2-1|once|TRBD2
CSASWASGMSSHNEQFF
TGCAGTGCTAGTTGGGCTAGCGGGATGTCCTCCCACAATGAGCAGTTCTTC
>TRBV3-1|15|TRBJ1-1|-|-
CASSRQALMNTEAFF
TGTGCCAGCAGCCGTCAGGCTCTTATGAACACTGAAGCTTTCTTT
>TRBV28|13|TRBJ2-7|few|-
CAGSLRGAYEQYF
TGTGCCGGCAGTTTAAGGGGGGCCTACGAGCAGTACTTC
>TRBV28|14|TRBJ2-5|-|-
CASRGDSRGETQYF
TGTGCCAGCAGGGGGGACTCCAGAGGAGAGACCCAGTACTTC
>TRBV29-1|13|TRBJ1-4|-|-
CSGGASTNEKLFF
TGCAGCGGGGGGGCCAGCACTAATGAAAAACTGTTTTTT
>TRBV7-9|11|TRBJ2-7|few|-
CASSGSGEQYF
TGTGCCAGCAGCGGTTCTGGCGAGCAGTACTTC
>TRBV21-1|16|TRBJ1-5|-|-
CASSTTGTGESQPQHF
TGTGCCAGCAGCACCACCGGGACAGGCGAAAGTCAGCCCCAGCATTTT
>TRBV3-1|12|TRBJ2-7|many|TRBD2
CASSQPSGEQYF
TGTGCCAGCAGCCAACCTAGCGGCGAGCAGTACTTC
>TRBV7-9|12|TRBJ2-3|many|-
CASSPWGDTQYF
TGTGCCAGCAGCCCATGGGGAGATACGCAGTATTTT
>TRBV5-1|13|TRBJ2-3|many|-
CASSLTAKDTQYF
TGCGCCAGCAGCTTAACAGCCAAAGATACGCAGTATTTT
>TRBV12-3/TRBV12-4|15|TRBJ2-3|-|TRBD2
CASSSLAGVSDTQYF
TGTGCCAGCAGTTCCCTAGCGGGGGTTTCGGATACGCAGTATTTT
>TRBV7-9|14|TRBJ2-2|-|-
CASSLRELTGELFF
TGTGCCAGCTCCTTACGGGAGCTCACCGGGGAGCTGTTTTTT
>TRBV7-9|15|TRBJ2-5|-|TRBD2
CASSKNSGVQETQYF
TGTGCCAGCAGCAAAAATAGCGGGGTACAAGAGACCCAGTACTTC
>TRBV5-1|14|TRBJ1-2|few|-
CASSPGGLFYGYTF
TGCGCCAGCAGCCCTGGTGGGCTGTTCTATGGCTACACCTTC
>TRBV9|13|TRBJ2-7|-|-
CASGQAGRNEQYF
TGTGCCAGCGGGCAGGCGGGTCGGAATGAGCAGTACTTC
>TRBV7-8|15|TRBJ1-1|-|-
CASSSPTKGRTEAFF
TGTGCCAGCAGCTCCCCGACCAAGGGTCGCACTGAAGCTTTCTTT
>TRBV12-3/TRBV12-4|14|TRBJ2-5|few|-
CASSTRDGSWEQYF
TGTGCCAGCAGTACACGGGACGGGTCATGGGAGCAGTACTTC
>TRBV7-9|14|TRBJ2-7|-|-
CASSWGLLNYEQYF
TGTGCCAGCAGCTGGGGACTGCTAAATTACGAGCAGTACTTC
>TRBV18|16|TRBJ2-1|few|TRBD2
CASSPPGLAGNNEQFF
TGTGCCAGCTCACCACCGGGACTAGCGGGCAACAATGAGCAGTTCTTC
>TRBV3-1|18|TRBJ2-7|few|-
CASSPDRFKSPRSYEQYF
TGTGCCAGCAGTCCAGACAGATTTAAGAGCCCAAGGTCCTACGAGCAGTACTTC
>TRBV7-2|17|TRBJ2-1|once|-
CASSLAGGVGSYNEQFF
TGTGCCAGCAGCTTAGCGGGCGGAGTCGGCTCCTACAATGAGCAGTTCTTC
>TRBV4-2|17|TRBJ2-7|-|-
CASSQDEFGGVSYEQYF
TGTGCCAGCAGCCAAGACGAATTTGGAGGGGTTTCCTACGAGCAGTACTTC
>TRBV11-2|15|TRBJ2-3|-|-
CASTQVASRPDTQYF
TGTGCCAGCACCCAGGTAGCGAGCAGGCCGGATACGCAGTATTTT
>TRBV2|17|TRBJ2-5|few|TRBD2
CASRAGTSGNGRETQYF
TGTGCCAGCAGGGCAGGGACTAGCGGGAATGGCAGAGAGACCCAGTACTTC
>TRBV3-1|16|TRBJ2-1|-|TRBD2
CASSQDGLAGGREQFF
TGTGCCAGCAGCCAAGATGGGCTAGCGGGAGGAAGAGAGCAGTTCTTC
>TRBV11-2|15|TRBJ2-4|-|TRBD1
CASSKPRTGGGEQYF
TGTGCCAGCAGCAAACCCCGGACAGGGGGAGGGGAGCAGTACTTC
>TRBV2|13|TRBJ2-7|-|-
CASSVEGLSEQYF
TGTGCCAGCAGTGTGGAGGGTTTGTCCGAGCAGTACTTC
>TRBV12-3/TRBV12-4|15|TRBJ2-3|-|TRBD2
CASRDSGRAGDTQYF
TGTGCCAGCAGAGATAGCGGGAGGGCCGGGGATACGCAGTATTTT
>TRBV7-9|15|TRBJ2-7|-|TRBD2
CASSLREGRTYEQYF
TGTGCCAGCAGCTTAAGGGAGGGGCGAACCTACGAGCAGTACTTC
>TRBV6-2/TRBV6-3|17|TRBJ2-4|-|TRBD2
CASRKGTGTSASLGQYF
TGTGCCAGCAGGAAGGGTACCGGGACTAGCGCCAGCTTGGGGCAGTACTTC
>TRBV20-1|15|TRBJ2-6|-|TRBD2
CSAPERGFGANVLTF
TGCAGTGCTCCCGAGCGGGGCTTTGGGGCCAACGTCCTGACTTTC
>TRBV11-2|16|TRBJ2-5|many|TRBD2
CASSLGTSANQETQYF
TGTGCCAGCAGCTTAGGGACTAGCGCCAACCAAGAGACCCAGTACTTC
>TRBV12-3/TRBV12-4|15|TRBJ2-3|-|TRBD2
CASSLSGRPIDTQYF
TGTGCCAGCAGCCTTAGCGGGAGGCCTATAGATACGCAGTATTTT
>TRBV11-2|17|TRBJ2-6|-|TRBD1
CASSTWTGFGGANVLTF
TGTGCCAGCAGCACATGGACAGGGTTTGGTGGGGCCAACGTCCTGACTTTC
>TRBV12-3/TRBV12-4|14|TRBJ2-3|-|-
CASSFGLPTDTQYF
TGTGCCAGCAGTTTTGGGCTACCCACAGATACGCAGTATTTT
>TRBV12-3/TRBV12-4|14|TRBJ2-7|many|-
CASTPGTTYNEQYF
TGTGCCAGCACTCCGGGGACAACCTACAATGAGCAGTACTTC
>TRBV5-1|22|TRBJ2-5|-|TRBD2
CASSINLLWNAGAARDSETQYF
TGCGCCAGCAGCATCAATCTACTTTGGAACGCGGGAGCTGCTAGGGATTCGGAGACCCAGTACTTC
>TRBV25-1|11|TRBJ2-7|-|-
CASSERNEQYF
TGTGCCAGCAGTGAAAGGAACGAGCAGTACTTC
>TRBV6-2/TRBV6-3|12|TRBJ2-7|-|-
CASREQFDEQYF
TGTGCCAGCAGGGAACAGTTCGACGAGCAGTACTTC
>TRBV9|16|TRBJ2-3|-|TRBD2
CASSLGSGLAADTQYF
TGTGCCAGCAGCTTAGGCTCGGGACTAGCTGCGGATACGCAGTATTTT